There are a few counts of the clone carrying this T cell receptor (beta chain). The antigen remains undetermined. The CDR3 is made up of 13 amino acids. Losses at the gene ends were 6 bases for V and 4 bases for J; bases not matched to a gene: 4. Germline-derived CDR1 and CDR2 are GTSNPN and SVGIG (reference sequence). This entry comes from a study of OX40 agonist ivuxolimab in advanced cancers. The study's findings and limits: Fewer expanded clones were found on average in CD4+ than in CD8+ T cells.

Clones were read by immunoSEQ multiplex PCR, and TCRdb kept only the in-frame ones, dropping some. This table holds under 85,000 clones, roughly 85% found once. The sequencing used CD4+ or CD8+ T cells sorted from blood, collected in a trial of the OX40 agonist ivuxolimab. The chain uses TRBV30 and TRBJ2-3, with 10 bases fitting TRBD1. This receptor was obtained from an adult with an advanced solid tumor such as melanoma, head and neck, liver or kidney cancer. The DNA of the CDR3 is TGTGCCTGTGCGACAGGGGGCGCAGATACGCAGTATTTT. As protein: CACATGGADTQYF.